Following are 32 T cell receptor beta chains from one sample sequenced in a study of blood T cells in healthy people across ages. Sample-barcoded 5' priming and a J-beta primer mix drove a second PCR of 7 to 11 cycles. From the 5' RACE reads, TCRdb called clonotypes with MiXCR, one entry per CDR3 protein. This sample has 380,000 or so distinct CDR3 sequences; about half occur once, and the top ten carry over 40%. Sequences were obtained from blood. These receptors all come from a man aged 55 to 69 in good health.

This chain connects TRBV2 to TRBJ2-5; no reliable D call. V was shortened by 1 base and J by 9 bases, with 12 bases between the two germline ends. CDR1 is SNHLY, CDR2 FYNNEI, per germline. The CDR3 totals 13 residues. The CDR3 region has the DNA TGTGCCAGCAGTGAAGTAGGGTACTTGGCCCAGTACTTC. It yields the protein CASSEVGYLAQYF.

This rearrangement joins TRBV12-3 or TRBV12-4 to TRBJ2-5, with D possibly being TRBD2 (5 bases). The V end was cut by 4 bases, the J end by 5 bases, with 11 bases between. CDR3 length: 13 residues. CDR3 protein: CASSSHPGETQYF. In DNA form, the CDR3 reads TGTGCCAGCAGTTCACACCCGGGGGAGACCCAGTACTTC.

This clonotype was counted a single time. CDR3 amino acids: CASSYGARETQYF. Here the CDR3 DNA reads TGTGCCAGCAGTTATGGGGCTCGGGAGACCCAGTACTTC. The V gene is TRBV6-6, the J gene TRBJ2-5; perhaps TRBD1 as D (5 bases). Trimming stripped 3 bases from V and 5 bases from J, with 10 bases between. The germline gives CDR1 MNHNY, CDR2 SVGAGI (reference sequence). The CDR3 extends over 13 amino acids.

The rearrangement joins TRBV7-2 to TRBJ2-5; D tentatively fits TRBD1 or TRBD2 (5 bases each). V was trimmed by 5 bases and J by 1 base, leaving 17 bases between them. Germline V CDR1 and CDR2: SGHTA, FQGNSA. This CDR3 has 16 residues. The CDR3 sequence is CASSPWVIGGQETQYF. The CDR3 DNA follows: TGTGCCAGCAGCCCCTGGGTGATTGGGGGCCAAGAGACCCAGTACTTC.

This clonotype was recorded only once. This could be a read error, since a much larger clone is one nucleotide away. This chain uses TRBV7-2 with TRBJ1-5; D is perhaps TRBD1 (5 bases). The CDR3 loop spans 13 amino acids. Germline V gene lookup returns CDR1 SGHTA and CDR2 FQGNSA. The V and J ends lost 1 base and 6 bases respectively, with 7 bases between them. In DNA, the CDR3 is TGTGCCAGCAGCTTAGGGGGCAGTCAGCCCCAGCATTTT. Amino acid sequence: CASSLGGSQPQHF.

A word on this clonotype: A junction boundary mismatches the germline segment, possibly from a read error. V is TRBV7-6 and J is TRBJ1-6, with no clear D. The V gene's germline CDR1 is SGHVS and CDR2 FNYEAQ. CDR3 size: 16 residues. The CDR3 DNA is TGCGCCAGCAGCTCCATGGCCCGCTCCTATAATTCACCCCTCCACTTT. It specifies CASSSMARSYNSPLHF.

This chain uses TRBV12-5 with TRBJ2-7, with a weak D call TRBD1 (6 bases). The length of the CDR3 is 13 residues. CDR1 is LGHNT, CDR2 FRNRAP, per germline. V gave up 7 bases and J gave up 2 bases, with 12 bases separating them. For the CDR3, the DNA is TGTGCTAGTGCCGGGGACAAAGCCTACGAGCAGTACTTC. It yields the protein CASAGDKAYEQYF.

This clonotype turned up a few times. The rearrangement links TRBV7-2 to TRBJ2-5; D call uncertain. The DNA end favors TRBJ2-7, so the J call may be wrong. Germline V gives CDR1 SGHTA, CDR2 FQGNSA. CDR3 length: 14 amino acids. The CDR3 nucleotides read TGTGCCAGCAGCTTATCGGCCCAAAGGGACGAGCAGTACTTC. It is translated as CASSLSAQRDEQYF.

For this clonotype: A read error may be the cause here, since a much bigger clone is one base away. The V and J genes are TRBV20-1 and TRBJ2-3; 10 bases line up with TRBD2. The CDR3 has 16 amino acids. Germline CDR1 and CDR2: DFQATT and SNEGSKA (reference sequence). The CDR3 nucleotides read TGCAGTGCTACTAATCTAGCGGGGGCATACACAGATACGCGGTATTTT. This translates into CSATNLAGAYTDTRYF.

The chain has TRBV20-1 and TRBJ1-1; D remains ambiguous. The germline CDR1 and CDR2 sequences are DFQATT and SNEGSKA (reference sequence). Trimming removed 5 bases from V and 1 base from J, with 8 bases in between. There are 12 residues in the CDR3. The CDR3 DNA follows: TGCAGTGCTCTCGGGCCGAACACTGAAGCTTTCTTT. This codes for CSALGPNTEAFF.

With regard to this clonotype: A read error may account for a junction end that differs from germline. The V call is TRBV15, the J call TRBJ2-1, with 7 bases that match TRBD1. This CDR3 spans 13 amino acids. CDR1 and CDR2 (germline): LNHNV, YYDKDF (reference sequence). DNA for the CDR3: TGTGCCACCAGCGGAGACAGGGTCAATGAGCAGTTCTTC. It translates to CATSGDRVNEQFF.

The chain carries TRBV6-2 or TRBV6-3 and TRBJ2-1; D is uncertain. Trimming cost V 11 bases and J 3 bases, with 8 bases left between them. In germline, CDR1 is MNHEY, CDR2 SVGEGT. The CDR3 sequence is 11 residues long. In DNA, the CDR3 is TGTGCCGCCACCGACTACAATGAGCAGTTCTTC. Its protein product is CAATDYNEQFF.

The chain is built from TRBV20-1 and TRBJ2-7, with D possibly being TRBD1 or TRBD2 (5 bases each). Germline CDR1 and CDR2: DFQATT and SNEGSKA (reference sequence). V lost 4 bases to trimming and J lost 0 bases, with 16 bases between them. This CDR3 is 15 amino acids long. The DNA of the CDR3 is TGCAGTGCTACCGATGGGGGACGGAGCTCCTACGAGCAGTACTTC. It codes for CSATDGGRSSYEQYF.

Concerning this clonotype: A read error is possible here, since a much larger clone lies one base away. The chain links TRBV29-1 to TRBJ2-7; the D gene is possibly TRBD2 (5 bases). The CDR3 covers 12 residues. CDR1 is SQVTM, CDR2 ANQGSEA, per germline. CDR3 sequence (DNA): TGCGGCGCCCTAGGACTCCACTCCGAGCAGTACTTC. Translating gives CGALGLHSEQYF.

CDR3 bases: TGCAGCGTCGACTGGCGTGAAGAGACCCAGTACTTC. It specifies CSVDWREETQYF. V is TRBV29-1 and J is TRBJ2-7; D is ambiguous. The end of the DNA is better explained by TRBJ2-5, so the J call may be wrong. Germline V gene lookup returns CDR1 SQVTM and CDR2 ANQGSEA. This CDR3 spans 12 amino acids.

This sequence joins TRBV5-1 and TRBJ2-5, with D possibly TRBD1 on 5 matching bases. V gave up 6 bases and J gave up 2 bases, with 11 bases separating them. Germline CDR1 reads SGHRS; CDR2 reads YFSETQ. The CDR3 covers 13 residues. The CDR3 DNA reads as TGCGCCAGCAACGCGGACACTCAAGAGACCCAGTACTTC. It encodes CASNADTQETQYF.

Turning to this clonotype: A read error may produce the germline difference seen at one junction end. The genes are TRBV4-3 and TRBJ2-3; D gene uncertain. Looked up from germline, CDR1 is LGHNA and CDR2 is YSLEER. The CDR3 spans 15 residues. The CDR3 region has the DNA TGCGCCAGCAGCGAGAGACGAGCGAAAACAGATACGCGGTATTTT. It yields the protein CASSERRAKTDTRYF.

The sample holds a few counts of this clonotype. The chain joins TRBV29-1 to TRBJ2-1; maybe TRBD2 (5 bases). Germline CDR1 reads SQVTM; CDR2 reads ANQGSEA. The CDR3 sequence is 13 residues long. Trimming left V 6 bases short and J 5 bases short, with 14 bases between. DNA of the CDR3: TGCAGCGTGACGAGGGTAAGCAACAATGAGCAGTTCTTC. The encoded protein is CSVTRVSNNEQFF.

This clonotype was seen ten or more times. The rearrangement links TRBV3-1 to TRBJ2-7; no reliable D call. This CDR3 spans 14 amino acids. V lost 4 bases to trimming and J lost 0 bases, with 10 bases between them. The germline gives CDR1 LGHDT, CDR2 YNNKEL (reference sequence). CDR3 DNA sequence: TGTGCCAGCAGCCGTAGTCTAAACTCCTACGAGCAGTACTTC. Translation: CASSRSLNSYEQYF.

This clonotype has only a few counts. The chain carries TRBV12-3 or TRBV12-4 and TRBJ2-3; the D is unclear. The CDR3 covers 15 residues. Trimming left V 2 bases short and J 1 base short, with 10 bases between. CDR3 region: CASSLRPRGTDTQYF. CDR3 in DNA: TGTGCCAGCAGTTTAAGACCTCGGGGCACAGATACGCAGTATTTT.

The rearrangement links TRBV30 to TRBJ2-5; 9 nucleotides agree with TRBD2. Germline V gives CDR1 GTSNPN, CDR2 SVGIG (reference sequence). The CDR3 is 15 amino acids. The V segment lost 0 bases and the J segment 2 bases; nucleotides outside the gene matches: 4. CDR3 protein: CAWSVPSGVQETQYF. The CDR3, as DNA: TGTGCCTGGAGTGTACCTAGCGGGGTTCAAGAGACCCAGTACTTC.

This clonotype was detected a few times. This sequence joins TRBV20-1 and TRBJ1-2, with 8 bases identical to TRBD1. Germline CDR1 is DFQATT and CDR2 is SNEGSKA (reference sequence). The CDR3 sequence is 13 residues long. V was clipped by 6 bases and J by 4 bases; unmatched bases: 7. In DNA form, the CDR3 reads TGCAGTGCCCACATTGGACAGGGCTATGGCTACACCTTC. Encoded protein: CSAHIGQGYGYTF.

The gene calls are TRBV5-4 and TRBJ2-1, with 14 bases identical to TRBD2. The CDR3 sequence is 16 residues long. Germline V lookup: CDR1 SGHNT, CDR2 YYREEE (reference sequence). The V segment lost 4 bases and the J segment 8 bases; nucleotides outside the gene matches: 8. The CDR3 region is CASSTRTSGRRDEQFF. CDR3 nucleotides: TGTGCCAGCAGCACCAGGACTAGCGGGAGGCGGGATGAGCAGTTCTTC.

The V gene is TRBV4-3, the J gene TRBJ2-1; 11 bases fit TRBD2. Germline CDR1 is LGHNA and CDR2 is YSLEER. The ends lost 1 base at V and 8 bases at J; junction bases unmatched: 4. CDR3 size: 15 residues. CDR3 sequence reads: CASSQGTSGFDEQFF. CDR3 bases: TGCGCCAGCAGCCAAGGGACTAGCGGGTTCGATGAGCAGTTCTTC.

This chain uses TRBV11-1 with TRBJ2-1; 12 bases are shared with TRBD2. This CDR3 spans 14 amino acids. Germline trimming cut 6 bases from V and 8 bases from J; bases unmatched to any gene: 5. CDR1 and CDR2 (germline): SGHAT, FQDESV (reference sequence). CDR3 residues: CASRASGGAYEQFF. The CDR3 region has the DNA TGTGCCAGCAGAGCTAGCGGGGGGGCCTATGAGCAGTTCTTC.

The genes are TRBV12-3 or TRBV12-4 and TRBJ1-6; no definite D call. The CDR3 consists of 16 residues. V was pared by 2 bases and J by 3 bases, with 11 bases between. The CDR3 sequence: CASSLSGEIYNSPLHF. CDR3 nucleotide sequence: TGTGCCAGCAGTTTAAGCGGGGAGATCTATAATTCACCCCTCCACTTT.

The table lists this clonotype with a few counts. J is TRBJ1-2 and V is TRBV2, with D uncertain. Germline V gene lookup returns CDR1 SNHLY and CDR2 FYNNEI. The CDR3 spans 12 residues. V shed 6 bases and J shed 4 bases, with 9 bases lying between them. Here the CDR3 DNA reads TGTGCCAGCAGCAATATAGCCTATGGCTACACCTTC. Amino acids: CASSNIAYGYTF.

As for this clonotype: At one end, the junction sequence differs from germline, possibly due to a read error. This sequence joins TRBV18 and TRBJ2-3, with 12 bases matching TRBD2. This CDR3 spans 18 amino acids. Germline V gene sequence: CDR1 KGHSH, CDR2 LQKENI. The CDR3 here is CASSPQFRTSGNTNTQYF. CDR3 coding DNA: TGTGCCAGCTCACCACAGTTTCGGACTAGCGGGAACACAAATACGCAGTATTTT.

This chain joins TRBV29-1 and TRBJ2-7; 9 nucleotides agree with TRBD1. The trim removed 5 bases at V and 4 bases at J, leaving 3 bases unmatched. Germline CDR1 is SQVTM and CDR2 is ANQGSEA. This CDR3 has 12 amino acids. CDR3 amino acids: CSVRTGVYEQYF. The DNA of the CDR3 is TGCAGCGTTAGGACAGGGGTGTACGAGCAGTACTTC.

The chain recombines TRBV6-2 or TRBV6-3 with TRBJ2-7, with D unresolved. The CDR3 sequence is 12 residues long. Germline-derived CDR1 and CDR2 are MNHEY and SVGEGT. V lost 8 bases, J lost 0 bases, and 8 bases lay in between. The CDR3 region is CASLRTSYEQYF. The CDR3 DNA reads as TGTGCCAGCCTCCGAACCTCCTACGAGCAGTACTTC.

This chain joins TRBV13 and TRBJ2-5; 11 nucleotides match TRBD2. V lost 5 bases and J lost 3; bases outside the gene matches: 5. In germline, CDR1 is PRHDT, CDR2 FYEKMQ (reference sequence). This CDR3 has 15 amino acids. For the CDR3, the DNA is TGTGCCAGCAGCCGGAGACTAGCGGGAAAAGAGACCCAGTACTTC. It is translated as CASSRRLAGKETQYF.

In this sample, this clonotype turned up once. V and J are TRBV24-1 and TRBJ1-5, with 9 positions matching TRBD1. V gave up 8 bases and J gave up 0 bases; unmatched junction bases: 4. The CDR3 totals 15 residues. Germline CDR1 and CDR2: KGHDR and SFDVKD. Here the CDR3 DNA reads TGTGCCACCAACAGGACAGGGGCTAGCAATCAGCCCCAGCATTTT. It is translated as CATNRTGASNQPQHF.